Presented here are 25 T cell receptor beta chains from one specimen sequenced in a study of T cell responses to AZD1222 COVID-19 vaccine. The method was immunoSEQ multiplex PCR; TCRdb's version includes in-frame clones alone and lacks a portion of them. The table includes some 120,000 clones, 87% detected once. Source: peripheral blood, taken on day 0 of AZD1222 vaccination. The receptors derive from an adult in good health.

V gene TRBV27 combines with J gene TRBJ1-3; 12 positions agree with TRBD1. The germline CDR1 and CDR2 sequences are MNHEY and SMNVEV (reference sequence). The CDR3 length is 19 residues. The V gene end was trimmed by 4 bases and the J gene end by 3 bases; junction bases not matched to a gene: 13. The DNA of the CDR3 is TGTGCCAGCAGTTCGGTCCCGGGACAGGGGGCGAGTAGTGGAAACACCATATATTTT. As protein: CASSSVPGQGASSGNTIYF.

The V gene is TRBV28, the J gene TRBJ2-1; 9 positions match TRBD1. The CDR3 length is 13 residues. The germline V gene has CDR1 MDHEN and CDR2 SYDVKM. Trimming cost V 5 bases and J 7 bases; bases outside gene matches: 3. The CDR3, as DNA: TGTGCCAGCAGTGGGACAGGGAAAAATGAGCAGTTCTTC. Amino acids: CASSGTGKNEQFF.

The CDR3 sequence is CASSSRGGFELAGLTDTQYF. The CDR3 nucleotides read TGTGCCAGCAGCTCCCGGGGCGGTTTTGAACTAGCGGGACTCACAGATACGCAGTATTTT. The V call is TRBV5-4, the J call TRBJ2-3, with 10 nucleotides matching TRBD2. Germline V gene lookup returns CDR1 SGHNT and CDR2 YYREEE (reference sequence). The CDR3 runs to 20 residues. Trimming at V came to 3 bases and at J to 2 bases, leaving 18 bases not matched to a gene. The variable domain in full, with the rest retrieved from reference TRBV5-4 and TRBJ2-3, is ETGVTQSPTHLIKTRGQQVTLRCSSQSGHNTVSWYQQALGQGPQFIFQYYREEENGRGNFPPRFSGLQFPNYSSELNVNALELDDSALYLCASSSRGGFELAGLTDTQYFGPGTRLTVL.

This clone was recorded once. V usage is TRBV5-6 and J usage is TRBJ2-7, with 7 bases fitting TRBD1. Germline CDR1 SGHDT, CDR2 YYEEEE. The CDR3 spans 16 residues. Trimming cost V 3 bases and J 3 bases; bases outside gene matches: 12. CDR3 loop: CASSYQTDRVDYEQYF. The CDR3 DNA follows: TGTGCCAGCAGCTACCAAACTGACAGGGTGGACTACGAGCAGTACTTC.

This chain links TRBV25-1 with TRBJ2-7; 8 positions agree with TRBD1. The CDR3 loop spans 15 amino acids. CDR1 and CDR2 from the germline V gene are MGHDK and SYGVNS. V dropped 3 bases and J dropped 2; count of bases not matched to a gene: 6. In nucleotides, the CDR3 is TGTGCCAGCAGTGACGTAGGACAGGGAGCCTACGAGCAGTACTTC. This codes for CASSDVGQGAYEQYF.

The gene calls are TRBV7-9 and TRBJ1-4, with 8 bases identical to TRBD1. After removal of 4 bases from V and 7 bases from J, the junction contained 5 bases not matched to a gene. This CDR3 has 14 amino acids. Germline V gene sequence: CDR1 SEHNR, CDR2 FQNEAQ (reference sequence). This chain's CDR3 is CASSSGQEVEKLFF. CDR3 nucleotide sequence: TGTGCCAGCAGCTCGGGACAGGAAGTTGAAAAACTGTTTTTT.

The chain links TRBV5-4 to TRBJ1-1, with unresolved D. Germline values: CDR1 SGHNT, CDR2 YYREEE (reference sequence). The CDR3 spans 12 residues. Trimming shortened V by 6 bases and J by 3 bases, and 9 bases separated the two germline ends. CDR3: CASTGQDTEAFF. In nucleotides, the CDR3 is TGTGCCAGCACGGGTCAGGACACTGAAGCTTTCTTT.

Worth noting for this clone: Within the sample, other DNA sequences also encode this same CDR3. The V and J genes are TRBV28 and TRBJ1-2; D is perhaps TRBD1 (5 bases). The CDR3 covers 14 residues. V lost 4 bases and J lost 4, with 13 bases in between. Germline values: CDR1 MDHEN, CDR2 SYDVKM. The CDR3 loop reads CASSSPGGGYGYTF. The DNA of the CDR3 is TGTGCCAGCAGTTCCCCGGGTGGGGGCTATGGCTACACCTTC.

This clone occurred a few times. The rearrangement uses TRBV2 and TRBJ1-5; a possible D gene is TRBD1 (6 bases). In germline, CDR1 is SNHLY, CDR2 FYNNEI. This CDR3 has 13 amino acids. Trimming cost V 8 bases and J 2 bases, with 10 bases left between them. CDR3 nucleotides: TGTGCCAGCGGACAGAATGGCAATCAGCCCCAGCATTTT. This encodes CASGQNGNQPQHF.

This chain joins TRBV4-1 and TRBJ1-5; 7 positions match TRBD1. V was clipped by 0 bases and J by 0 bases; unmatched bases: 5. The CDR3 runs to 17 residues. Germline lookup yields CDR1 MGHRA and CDR2 YSYEKL. The CDR3 reads CASSQEPGQSSNQPQHF. In nucleotides, the CDR3 is TGCGCCAGCAGCCAAGAGCCGGGACAGAGTAGCAATCAGCCCCAGCATTTT.

J is TRBJ1-1 and V is TRBV4-1; 7 bases align to TRBD1. The CDR3 runs 14 residues. V gave up 3 bases and J gave up 8 bases; unmatched junction bases: 9. Per germline, CDR1 MGHRA and CDR2 YSYEKL. The CDR3 nucleotides read TGCGCCAGCAGCCACGGGACAGCCTCATACGAAGCTTTCTTT. This encodes CASSHGTASYEAFF.

The chain combines TRBV10-3 with TRBJ1-2, with 9 bases matching TRBD1. The germline V gene encodes CDR1 ENHRY and CDR2 SYGVKD. The CDR3 has 12 residues. V lost 6 bases and J lost 8; bases outside the gene matches: 4. The CDR3 reads CAISGTGRGYTF. The CDR3 DNA sequence: TGTGCCATCAGCGGGACAGGGCGAGGCTACACCTTC.

This clone was picked up a small number of times. Germline is not matched at one junction end, which may reflect a read error. V is TRBV6-1 and J is TRBJ2-2, with 11 nucleotides matching TRBD1. Germline loops: CDR1 MNHNS, CDR2 SASEGT. The CDR3 spans 16 residues. CDR3 sequence reads: CASSEGTGGWTGELFF. The CDR3 nucleotides are TGTGCCAGCAGCGAAGGGACAGGGGGATGGACCGGGGAGCTGTTTTTT.

The chain is built from TRBV28 and TRBJ1-4; D perhaps matches TRBD1 (5 bases). CDR3 length: 15 amino acids. V dropped 4 bases and J dropped 6 bases, with 15 bases sitting between them. CDR1 MDHEN and CDR2 SYDVKM come from the germline V gene. For the CDR3, the DNA is TGTGCCAGCAGTTCCTGGAGGGACGGCCATGAAAAACTGTTTTTT. Translated: CASSSWRDGHEKLFF.

J is TRBJ1-1 and V is TRBV7-9; D is undetermined. Trimming took off 5 bases at V and 5 bases at J, with 6 bases between the two ends. The germline V gene has CDR1 SEHNR and CDR2 FQNEAQ (reference sequence). The CDR3 runs to 11 residues. The CDR3 here is CASSPRTEAFF. The CDR3 coding sequence is TGTGCCAGCAGCCCCAGAACTGAAGCTTTCTTT.

The V gene is TRBV7-3, the J gene TRBJ2-1; no firm D call. There are 20 residues in the CDR3. In germline, CDR1 is SGHTA, CDR2 FQGTGA. V was trimmed by 3 bases and J by 5 bases, leaving 29 bases between them. The CDR3 coding sequence is TGTGCCAGCAGCTTTTCTTGGGCCAAGTATGGTTTCCGACAACACAATGAGCAGTTCTTC. Translating it yields CASSFSWAKYGFRQHNEQFF. Looking up the rest from reference TRBV7-3 and TRBJ2-1 gives the full variable domain: GAGVSQTPSNKVTEKGKYVELRCDPISGHTALYWYRQSLGQGPEFLIYFQGTGAADDSGLPNDRFFAVRPEGSVSTLKIQRTERGDSAVYLCASSFSWAKYGFRQHNEQFFGPGTRLTVL.

This clone was picked up a small number of times. This chain connects TRBV9 to TRBJ1-3, with no clear D. Trimming pared 0 bases from V and 10 bases from J, leaving 14 bases between. Germline V gene sequence: CDR1 SGDLS, CDR2 YYNGEE. The CDR3 is made up of 14 amino acids. The DNA of the CDR3 is TGTGCCAGCAGCGTAGAGGGCTCGAAGGGAACCATATATTTT. Protein product: CASSVEGSKGTIYF.

The rearrangement links TRBV4-1 to TRBJ1-2; 8 bases line up with TRBD1. The CDR3 length is 15 residues. The germline V gene encodes CDR1 MGHRA and CDR2 YSYEKL. V trimming: 6 bases; J trimming: 3 bases; junction bases outside the gene matches: 9. The CDR3 loop reads CASRDRVVSDYGYTF. For the CDR3, the DNA is TGCGCCAGCAGGGACAGGGTTGTTTCGGACTATGGCTACACCTTC.

The V and J genes are TRBV5-5 and TRBJ2-3; no clear D. Trimming removed 1 base from V and 2 bases from J, with 8 bases in between. CDR3 length: 14 residues. The germline V gene has CDR1 SGHKS and CDR2 YYEKEE (reference sequence). CDR3 in DNA: TGTGCCAGCAGCTTGTTTACCCTCACAGATACGCAGTATTTT. As protein: CASSLFTLTDTQYF.

This sequence joins TRBV19 and TRBJ1-4; D uncertain. Trimming pared 3 bases from V and 7 bases from J, leaving 9 bases between. This CDR3 has 13 amino acids. CDR1 and CDR2 from the germline V gene are LNHDA and SQIVND (reference sequence). CDR3 loop: CASSITRAEKLFF. The CDR3, as DNA: TGTGCCAGTAGTATCACCCGGGCTGAAAAACTGTTTTTT. The entire variable domain, with the rest obtained from reference TRBV19 and TRBJ1-4, is as follows: DGGITQSPKYLFRKEGQNVTLSCEQNLNHDAMYWYRQDPGQGLRLIYYSQIVNDFQKGDIAEGYSVSREKKESFPLTVTSAQKNPTAFYLCASSITRAEKLFFGSGTQLSVL.

The CDR3 nucleotides read TGTGCCAGCAGCGTAGGAAGTTGGGTCTCGGGTGGCTATGGCTACACCTTC. This gives the protein CASSVGSWVSGGYGYTF. The chain uses TRBV9 and TRBJ1-2; D remains ambiguous. V lost 0 bases, J lost 4 bases, and 19 bases lay in between. The CDR3 runs to 17 residues. The germline CDR1 and CDR2 sequences are SGDLS and YYNGEE. The full variable domain, its missing parts supplied by reference TRBV9 and TRBJ1-2, is DSGVTQTPKHLITATGQRVTLRCSPRSGDLSVYWYQQSLDQGLQFLIQYYNGEERAKGNILERFSAQQFPDLHSELNLSSLELGDSALYFCASSVGSWVSGGYGYTFGSGTRLTVV.

The chain carries TRBV19 and TRBJ1-2; D gene unclear. The V end was cut by 1 base, the J end by 5 bases, with 8 bases between. Germline V gene sequence: CDR1 LNHDA, CDR2 SQIVND (reference sequence). The CDR3 consists of 13 residues. The CDR3 region is CASSIGREYGYTF. The CDR3 nucleotides are TGTGCCAGTAGTATAGGGAGGGAATATGGCTACACCTTC. Full variable domain (remainder filled in from reference TRBV19 and TRBJ1-2): DGGITQSPKYLFRKEGQNVTLSCEQNLNHDAMYWYRQDPGQGLRLIYYSQIVNDFQKGDIAEGYSVSREKKESFPLTVTSAQKNPTAFYLCASSIGREYGYTFGSGTRLTVV.

This clone was counted many times. V is TRBV7-7 and J is TRBJ2-1; 10 nucleotides align to TRBD2. Germline V gene data show CDR1 as SSHAT and CDR2 as FNYEAQ (reference sequence). This CDR3 region has 16 residues. Trimming took 4 bases from V and 6 from J; bases not matched to a gene: 9. DNA for the CDR3: TGTGCCAGCAGCTCGGGTCGGACTAGCGGAGGCAATGAGCAGTTCTTC. It specifies CASSSGRTSGGNEQFF.

The chain employs TRBV19 and TRBJ1-1, with D unclear. Trimming shortened V by 3 bases and J by 1 base, and 9 bases separated the two germline ends. This CDR3 contains 14 residues. Germline V gene data show CDR1 as LNHDA and CDR2 as SQIVND (reference sequence). In DNA form, the CDR3 reads TGTGCCAGTAGTATCGGGCAGCCGAACACTGAAGCTTTCTTT. Translating gives CASSIGQPNTEAFF.

This chain links TRBV19 with TRBJ2-1, with D uncertain. The length of the CDR3 is 11 residues. The germline gives CDR1 LNHDA, CDR2 SQIVND (reference sequence). Trimming removed 6 bases from V and 3 bases from J, with 3 bases in between. DNA of the CDR3: TGTGCCAGTAGGGGCTACAATGAGCAGTTCTTC. It translates to CASRGYNEQFF.